The T cell receptor (beta chain) described here comes from a study of technical replicates of blood from several donors. Repertoires were generated with immunoSEQ multiplex PCR, while TCRdb's copy carries only in-frame clones and drops some. The sample carries tens of thousands of clones, around 92% recorded once. Germline lookup yields CDR1 MDHEN and CDR2 SYDVKM. J gave up 4 bases and V 6 bases, and 5 bases lay outside the gene matches. The CDR3 loop spans 13 amino acids. The specimen sequenced was T cells isolated from PBMCs. This sequence joins TRBV28 and TRBJ1-1; 7 bases agree with TRBD1. The origin of this receptor is a human donor in good health. The CDR3 loop is CASRGGQITEAFF. CDR3 nucleotides: TGTGCCAGCAGGGGGGGACAGATCACTGAAGCTTTCTTT. The full variable domain, completed using reference TRBV28 and TRBJ1-1, is DVKVTQSSRYLVKRTGEKVFLECVQDMDHENMFWYRQDPGLGLRLIYFSYDVKMKEKGDIPEGYSVSREKKERFSLILESASTNQTSMYLCASRGGQITEAFFGQGTRLTVV.